Listed below are T cell receptor beta chains from one sample, sequenced in a study of vaccination and CD4 T cells after COVID-19. A single record per CDR3 protein comes from TCRdb applying MiXCR to the PCR reads. Of 15,000 to 20,000 distinct CDR3 sequences in the sample, about 46% were seen once. These TCRs are of unknown antigen specificity. The source was CD4+ T cells from blood, cultured in vitro, collected before SARS-CoV-2 vaccination. Receptors originate from a human donor who had recovered from COVID-19. CDR3s include the opening cysteine and the closing phenylalanine or tryptophan. Each record gives: J gene, clone size, V gene, D gene, CDR3 protein, CDR3 DNA. D genes are given only for firm matches. Size tells how often a clone was seen (once, few, many) or the class of an expanded clone, and some rows leave it out.

j_call: TRBJ1-1
clone_size: .
v_call: TRBV6-1
d_call: .
cdr3_aa: CASIETTEAFF
cdr3_nt: TGTGCCAGCATTGAGACGACTGAAGCTTTCTTT

j_call: TRBJ1-2
clone_size: .
v_call: TRBV7-2
d_call: .
cdr3_aa: CASSPDRRGVSYGYTF
cdr3_nt: TGTGCCAGCAGCCCGGACCGACGTGGGGTATCCTATGGCTACACCTTC

j_call: TRBJ2-2
clone_size: .
v_call: TRBV7-3
d_call: TRBD2
cdr3_aa: CASSLWAGGNTGELFF
cdr3_nt: TGTGCCAGCAGCTTATGGGCGGGAGGAAACACCGGGGAGCTGTTTTTT

j_call: TRBJ1-2
clone_size: .
v_call: TRBV11-2
d_call: TRBD1
cdr3_aa: CASSLGGQGLDGYTF
cdr3_nt: TGTGCCAGCAGCTTAGGGGGACAGGGGTTGGATGGCTACACCTTC

j_call: TRBJ1-5
clone_size: few
v_call: TRBV6-1
d_call: .
cdr3_aa: CASSGTGNSNQPQHF
cdr3_nt: TGTGCCAGCAGTGGAACAGGTAATAGCAATCAGCCCCAGCATTTT

j_call: TRBJ2-1
clone_size: .
v_call: TRBV7-3
d_call: TRBD2
cdr3_aa: CASSFQRGDNEQFF
cdr3_nt: TGTGCCAGCAGCTTTCAGCGGGGGGACAATGAGCAGTTCTTC

j_call: TRBJ2-2
clone_size: .
v_call: TRBV7-9
d_call: .
cdr3_aa: CASRLQGNTGELFF
cdr3_nt: TGTGCCAGCAGACTACAGGGGAACACCGGGGAGCTGTTTTTT

j_call: TRBJ1-2
clone_size: few
v_call: TRBV11-3
d_call: .
cdr3_aa: CASSFLSQDYTF
cdr3_nt: TGTGCCAGCAGCTTCTTGTCTCAGGACTACACCTTC

j_call: TRBJ1-5
clone_size: .
v_call: TRBV6-2/TRBV6-3
d_call: .
cdr3_aa: CASNSERSNQPQHF
cdr3_nt: TGTGCCAGCAACTCTGAGCGGAGCAATCAGCCCCAGCATTTT

j_call: TRBJ1-1
clone_size: .
v_call: TRBV6-1
d_call: TRBD1
cdr3_aa: CASSQGAIEAFF
cdr3_nt: TGTGCCAGTTCACAGGGGGCCATTGAAGCTTTCTTT

j_call: TRBJ2-5
clone_size: few
v_call: TRBV10-1
d_call: TRBD2
cdr3_aa: CASSPRTSGQETQYF
cdr3_nt: TGCGCCAGCAGTCCCCGGACTAGCGGACAAGAGACCCAGTACTTC

j_call: TRBJ1-2
clone_size: .
v_call: TRBV7-2
d_call: TRBD1
cdr3_aa: CASSLGPGQVSFGYTF
cdr3_nt: TGTGCCAGCAGCTTAGGGCCGGGACAGGTCTCATTTGGCTACACCTTC

j_call: TRBJ2-7
clone_size: .
v_call: TRBV6-5
d_call: .
cdr3_aa: CASSYGSGSYEQYF
cdr3_nt: TGTGCCAGCAGTTACGGTTCGGGGTCCTACGAGCAGTACTTC

j_call: TRBJ2-2
clone_size: .
v_call: TRBV7-3
d_call: .
cdr3_aa: CASSPRAGTGELFF
cdr3_nt: TGTGCCAGCAGCCCCAGGGCAGGGACCGGGGAGCTGTTTTTT

j_call: TRBJ1-1
clone_size: .
v_call: TRBV6-1
d_call: .
cdr3_aa: CASSNRGGDTEAFF
cdr3_nt: TGTGCCAGCAGTAATAGGGGGGGGGACACTGAAGCTTTCTTT

j_call: TRBJ2-7
clone_size: .
v_call: TRBV7-2
d_call: TRBD2
cdr3_aa: CASSLGLSGRIGFEQYF
cdr3_nt: TGTGCCAGCAGCTTGGGTCTAAGCGGGAGGATAGGTTTCGAGCAGTACTTC

j_call: TRBJ1-2
clone_size: .
v_call: TRBV15
d_call: .
cdr3_aa: CATASAGFIDGYTF
cdr3_nt: TGTGCCACCGCCAGCGCAGGGTTCATAGATGGCTACACCTTC

j_call: TRBJ1-1
clone_size: few
v_call: TRBV20-1
d_call: .
cdr3_aa: CSAPASPTNTEAFF
cdr3_nt: TGCAGTGCTCCTGCCTCCCCCACGAACACTGAAGCTTTCTTT

j_call: TRBJ2-2
clone_size: few
v_call: TRBV7-8
d_call: TRBD1
cdr3_aa: CASSSRTGGSNTGELFF
cdr3_nt: TGTGCCAGCAGCTCTCGGACAGGGGGCTCGAACACCGGGGAGCTGTTTTTT

j_call: TRBJ1-1
clone_size: .
v_call: TRBV18
d_call: TRBD1
cdr3_aa: CASSYNRQGWNTEAFF
cdr3_nt: TGTGCCAGCTCTTATAATCGACAGGGCTGGAACACTGAAGCTTTCTTT

j_call: TRBJ2-3
clone_size: .
v_call: TRBV20-1
d_call: TRBD2
cdr3_aa: CSARDSGRAADTQYF
cdr3_nt: TGCAGTGCTAGAGATTCCGGGAGGGCAGCAGATACGCAGTATTTT

j_call: TRBJ1-6
clone_size: .
v_call: TRBV20-1
d_call: .
cdr3_aa: CSARGRPDGPLHF
cdr3_nt: TGCAGTGCTAGGGGGAGACCGGACGGCCCCCTCCACTTT

j_call: TRBJ1-2
clone_size: few
v_call: TRBV27
d_call: .
cdr3_aa: CASRDYGYTF
cdr3_nt: TGTGCCAGCAGGGACTATGGCTACACCTTC

j_call: TRBJ1-5
clone_size: .
v_call: TRBV4-2
d_call: TRBD1
cdr3_aa: CASSQGEQGSNQPQHF
cdr3_nt: TGTGCCAGCAGCCAAGGGGAACAGGGGAGCAATCAGCCCCAGCATTTT

j_call: TRBJ2-3
clone_size: .
v_call: TRBV7-3
d_call: .
cdr3_aa: CASSLDGSRADTQYF
cdr3_nt: TGTGCCAGCAGCTTAGACGGGAGCAGGGCAGATACGCAGTATTTT